The sequence of this T cell receptor (beta chain) was determined in a study of OX40 agonist ivuxolimab in advanced cancers. About the research overall: Patients were infused with ivuxolimab every 2 weeks at 0.01 to 10 mg/kg.

About this clone: An end of the junction differs from the germline gene, which may be a read error.

Libraries were prepared by immunoSEQ multiplex PCR; TCRdb keeps only in-frame clonotypes and omits some of them. The table lists over 35,000 clones, roughly 78% of them singletons, with roughly 4% in the top ten. This specimen consisted of CD4+ or CD8+ T cells sorted from blood, obtained in a trial of the OX40 agonist ivuxolimab. This TCR came from an adult with an advanced solid tumor such as melanoma, head and neck, liver or kidney cancer.

The CDR3 DNA reads as TGTGCCAGTAGTACCGGGTCCCAAGAGATCCAGTACTTC. Protein product: CASSTGSQEIQYF. The V and J genes are TRBV19 and TRBJ2-5; D remains unclear. This CDR3 spans 13 amino acids. Germline V gene data show CDR1 as LNHDA and CDR2 as SQIVND (reference sequence).